The 29 T cell receptor beta chains below all came from one sample that was sequenced in a study of blood T cell repertoires in COVID-19. The method was immunoSEQ multiplex PCR; TCRdb's version includes in-frame clones alone and lacks a portion of them. The sample has about 280,000 clones; approximately 80% are singletons. Sequences were obtained from PBMCs or T cells enriched from blood (not recorded which). The source of these receptors is a man aged 35-49 years who had been exposed to COVID-19.

This CDR3 is CASSLAGGTNEQFF. CDR3 sequence (DNA): TGTGCCAGCAGCTTGGCGGGAGGTACCAATGAGCAGTTCTTC. This chain joins TRBV11-2 and TRBJ2-1, with 8 bases matching TRBD2. The CDR3 is 14 amino acids. Germline V gene lookup returns CDR1 SGHAT and CDR2 FQNNGV. After removal of 3 bases from V and 6 bases from J, the junction contained 4 bases not matched to a gene.

V usage is TRBV10-3 and J usage is TRBJ2-7; maybe TRBD1 (6 bases). The CDR3 spans 17 residues. The germline CDR1 and CDR2 sequences are ENHRY and SYGVKD. The V end was cut by 6 bases, the J end by 2 bases, with 23 bases between. CDR3 DNA sequence: TGTGCCATCAGACGAGGGGCAGGGGCGGACTCGGCCTACGAGCAGTACTTC. Amino acids: CAIRRGAGADSAYEQYF.

The gene calls are TRBV9 and TRBJ1-1; no definite D call. V lost 0 bases, J lost 11 bases, and 23 bases lay in between. This CDR3 region has 16 residues. The germline V gene encodes CDR1 SGDLS and CDR2 YYNGEE. The CDR3 protein is CASSVGGFSESVGAFF. The CDR3 nucleotides read TGTGCCAGCAGCGTAGGAGGGTTTAGTGAGTCCGTCGGCGCTTTCTTT.

This rearrangement joins TRBV6-6 to TRBJ1-2; TRBD1 is a possible D gene (6 bases). The CDR3 runs to 13 residues. Per germline, CDR1 MNHNY and CDR2 SVGAGI (reference sequence). V was shortened by 6 bases and J by 6 bases, with 14 bases between the two germline ends. Here the CDR3 DNA reads TGTGCCAGCAGGGCGGCAGGGGAACATGGCTACACCTTC. Encoded protein: CASRAAGEHGYTF.

This chain connects TRBV7-3 to TRBJ2-6; 12 bases line up with TRBD2. Germline V lookup: CDR1 SGHTA, CDR2 FQGTGA. This CDR3 region has 15 residues. Losses at the gene ends were 6 bases for V and 11 bases for J; bases not matched to a gene: 8. The CDR3 coding sequence is TGTGCCAGCAGTAGCGGGACTAGCGGGCACTACGTCCTGACTTTC. Translation: CASSSGTSGHYVLTF. The full variable domain, with the rest looked up from reference TRBV7-3 and TRBJ2-6, is GAGVSQTPSNKVTEKGKYVELRCDPISGHTALYWYRQSLGQGPEFLIYFQGTGAADDSGLPNDRFFAVRPEGSVSTLKIQRTERGDSAVYLCASSSGTSGHYVLTFGAGSRLTVL.

This clone was seen just once. The V gene is TRBV18, the J gene TRBJ1-3; D remains unclear. Germline CDR1 KGHSH, CDR2 LQKENI. This CDR3 contains 12 residues. V lost 3 bases, J lost 9 bases, and 9 bases lay in between. CDR3 nucleotides: TGTGCCAGCTCACCTGAGCTCGGCACCATATATTTT. Residues: CASSPELGTIYF.

The J gene is TRBJ1-4, the V gene TRBV9; TRBD1 matches 7 bases. This CDR3 has 15 amino acids. Germline CDR1 SGDLS, CDR2 YYNGEE. After removal of 4 bases from V and 8 bases from J, the junction contained 11 bases not matched to a gene. In DNA, the CDR3 is TGTGCCAGCAGCCAAGATCAGGGGGAAAGGGAAAAACTGTTTTTT. Translating gives CASSQDQGEREKLFF.

V usage is TRBV18 and J usage is TRBJ2-3; unclear D gene. Germline lookup yields CDR1 KGHSH and CDR2 LQKENI. V gave up 3 bases and J gave up 2 bases, with 6 bases separating them. The CDR3 contains 13 residues. CDR3 nucleotide sequence: TGTGCCAGCTCACCCCTGGCCACAGATACGCAGTATTTT. This sequence encodes CASSPLATDTQYF.

This clone was detected once. The chain couples TRBV5-4 to TRBJ2-5; unclear D gene. The CDR3 runs 14 residues. Germline assignment: CDR1 SGHNT and CDR2 YYREEE (reference sequence). The V end was cut by 4 bases, the J end by 4 bases, with 14 bases between. CDR3: CASSVIRLGETQYF. DNA of the CDR3: TGTGCCAGCAGCGTGATCCGCCTAGGAGAGACCCAGTACTTC.

The V gene is TRBV6-1, the J gene TRBJ2-7; D is possibly TRBD1 (5 bases). The V gene's germline CDR1 is MNHNS and CDR2 SASEGT. Trimming shortened V by 9 bases and J by 3 bases, and 15 bases separated the two germline ends. The CDR3 loop spans 13 amino acids. The CDR3, as DNA: TGTGCCAGTCTAAGGGGTCCAAGCTACGAGCAGTACTTC. Encoded protein: CASLRGPSYEQYF.

The J gene is TRBJ2-3, the V gene TRBV29-1; a possible D gene is TRBD2 (5 bases). There are 13 residues in the CDR3. The ends were cut back, 5 bases at V and 0 bases at J, with 9 bases in the middle. CDR1 and CDR2 (germline): SQVTM, ANQGSEA. The chain's CDR3 is CSVLGGSTDTQYF. The CDR3 DNA is TGCAGCGTTCTCGGCGGGAGCACAGATACGCAGTATTTT.

This chain connects TRBV3-1 (or the pseudogene TRBV3-2) to TRBJ1-2; possible D gene TRBD1, 5 bases. V was trimmed by 3 bases and J by 4 bases, leaving 12 bases between them. The CDR3 is made up of 14 amino acids. The V gene's germline CDR1 is LGHDT and CDR2 YNNKEL (reference sequence). CDR3 sequence (DNA): TGTGCCAGCAGCCAGGGGCTGCGAGGCTATGGCTACACCTTC. It translates to CASSQGLRGYGYTF.

In regard to this clone: A much bigger clone sits one base away, suggesting this may be a read error. This chain uses TRBV7-8 with TRBJ1-5, with 11 bases identical to TRBD1. Trimming removed 5 bases from V and 6 bases from J; junction bases left unmatched: 0. Looked up from germline, CDR1 is SGHVS and CDR2 is FQNEAQ. The CDR3 is 13 residues long. CDR3 region: CASSGTGGQPQHF. CDR3 in DNA: TGTGCCAGCAGCGGGACAGGGGGTCAGCCCCAGCATTTT.

This chain uses TRBV6-5 with TRBJ2-5; possible D gene TRBD1, 7 bases. Germline V gives CDR1 MNHEY, CDR2 SVGAGI. The CDR3 length is 14 residues. V was clipped by 8 bases and J by 0 bases, with 13 bases between them. The CDR3 reads CASGGDSYQETQYF. Here the CDR3 DNA reads TGTGCCAGCGGAGGGGACAGCTACCAAGAGACCCAGTACTTC.

A note on this clone: The same CDR3 also results from other DNA sequences found in this sample. V gene TRBV7-8 combines with J gene TRBJ2-6; D is unresolved. The CDR3 runs to 17 residues. Germline-derived CDR1 and CDR2 are SGHVS and FQNEAQ. V was cut by 4 bases and J by 2 bases, with 15 bases left in between. The CDR3 DNA reads as TGTGCCAGCAGCTCCCCCTTAGATAGAGCTGGGGCCAACGTCCTGACTTTC. It codes for CASSSPLDRAGANVLTF. Drawing the rest from reference TRBV7-8 and TRBJ2-6, the complete variable domain is GAGVSQSPRYKVAKRGQDVALRCDPISGHVSLFWYQQALGQGPEFLTYFQNEAQLDKSGLPSDRFFAERPEGSVSTLKIQRTQQEDSAVYLCASSSPLDRAGANVLTFGAGSRLTVL.

This clone appeared a few times. One end of the junction varies from germline; a read error may be responsible. V usage is TRBV10-1 and J usage is TRBJ1-1, with TRBD1 matching 10 bases. Germline assignment: CDR1 WNHNN and CDR2 SYGVQD (reference sequence). The CDR3 has 15 amino acids. CDR3 nucleotides: TGCGCCAGCAATGAGGGGACAGGGGAAGGCACTGAAGCTTTCTTT. Its protein product is CASNEGTGEGTEAFF.

The J gene is TRBJ1-2, the V gene TRBV6-4; TRBD1 matches at 8 bases. The CDR3 runs 13 residues. The J segment lost 5 bases and the V segment lost 5 bases, leaving 4 bases of the junction unmatched. CDR1 and CDR2 (germline): MRHNA, SNTAGT. The CDR3 DNA is TGTGCCAGCAGTCCAGGGGGCGGATATGGCTACACCTTC. Translated: CASSPGGGYGYTF.

The gene calls are TRBV13 and TRBJ1-6, with a tentative D call TRBD1 (6 bases). CDR1 is PRHDT and CDR2 is FYEKMQ in the germline V gene (reference sequence). The germline V and J ends were trimmed by 5 bases and 10 bases, with 21 bases remaining between them. The CDR3 sequence is 16 residues long. CDR3 protein: CASSSPFYTGSSPLHF. CDR3 sequence (DNA): TGTGCCAGCAGCAGCCCATTCTATACAGGGAGCTCACCCCTCCACTTT.

This clone was picked up one time. This rearrangement joins TRBV6-5 to TRBJ2-1; D is ambiguous. Germline CDR1 is MNHEY and CDR2 is SVGAGI. The CDR3 is made up of 13 amino acids. V lost 6 bases and J lost 5, with 11 bases in between. DNA for the CDR3: TGTGCCAGCAGCCCCCAACGGGACAATGAGCAGTTCTTC. This gives the protein CASSPQRDNEQFF.

This chain joins TRBV10-3 and TRBJ1-2, with 7 bases that match TRBD1. The CDR3 has 13 amino acids. Per the germline V gene, CDR1 is ENHRY and CDR2 is SYGVKD. V dropped 6 bases and J dropped 6; count of bases not matched to a gene: 7. CDR3 coding DNA: TGTGCCATCAGATACAGGGGAGCCCATGGCTACACCTTC. Its translation is CAIRYRGAHGYTF.

V usage is TRBV29-1 and J usage is TRBJ1-6; D gene unclear. The CDR3 is 13 amino acids. Trimming left V 4 bases short and J 7 bases short, with 11 bases between. Germline-derived CDR1 and CDR2 are SQVTM and ANQGSEA. The CDR3 nucleotides are TGCAGCGTTGGTTACAGCCAGAATTCACCCCTCCACTTT. This sequence encodes CSVGYSQNSPLHF.

The chain combines TRBV7-3 with TRBJ1-1, with D unresolved. The length of the CDR3 is 14 residues. The V end lost 4 bases, the J end lost 0 bases, and 9 bases lay between the germline ends. Looked up from germline, CDR1 is SGHTA and CDR2 is FQGTGA. CDR3 in DNA: TGTGCCAGCAGCTCAAATTCAATGAACACTGAAGCTTTCTTT. It codes for CASSSNSMNTEAFF.

This chain connects TRBV12-3 or TRBV12-4 to TRBJ2-1, with D hard to call. The CDR3 consists of 12 residues. Trimming removed 2 bases at V and 4 bases at J, with 3 bases between. CDR3 sequence reads: CASSLQYNEQFF. The CDR3 bases are TGTGCCAGCAGTTTACAGTACAATGAGCAGTTCTTC.

The V and J genes are TRBV2 and TRBJ1-4, with TRBD1 as a possible D gene (5 bases). Trimming removed 7 bases at V and 8 bases at J, with 20 bases between. The germline V gene encodes CDR1 SNHLY and CDR2 FYNNEI. There are 15 residues in the CDR3. The CDR3 region has the DNA TGTGCCAGCAAAGTACCGCAGGGTTTAAAGGAAAAACTGTTTTTT. It codes for CASKVPQGLKEKLFF.

The CDR3 DNA follows: TGTGCCAGCGGCAGCCCCCGGATGGAGGCCTTGAACACTGAAGCTTTCTTT. This translates into CASGSPRMEALNTEAFF. V and J are TRBV9 and TRBJ1-1; D call uncertain. The V gene's germline CDR1 is SGDLS and CDR2 YYNGEE. Trimming removed 7 bases at V and 0 bases at J, with 22 bases between. The CDR3 has 17 residues.

This sequence joins TRBV5-1 and TRBJ2-1, with TRBD2 identical over 10 bases. This CDR3 has 15 amino acids. V lost 7 bases, J lost 5 bases, and 9 bases stayed unmatched. From germline, CDR1 is SGHRS and CDR2 YFSETQ. CDR3: CASQQREGAHNEQFF. In DNA, the CDR3 is TGCGCCAGCCAACAGCGGGAGGGTGCCCACAATGAGCAGTTCTTC.

V is TRBV10-3 and J is TRBJ1-6; 7 nucleotides agree with TRBD1. This CDR3 spans 14 amino acids. V lost 6 bases, J lost 9 bases, and 8 bases stayed unmatched. Germline V gene data show CDR1 as ENHRY and CDR2 as SYGVKD. The CDR3 protein is CAIRAGTVVSPLHF. The CDR3 nucleotides read TGTGCCATCAGAGCCGGGACAGTCGTTTCACCCCTCCACTTT.

The V and J genes are TRBV5-5 and TRBJ1-1; possibly TRBD1 for D (6 bases). V was pared by 0 bases and J by 5 bases, with 11 bases between. Germline V CDR1 and CDR2: SGHKS, YYEKEE (reference sequence). The CDR3 has 14 amino acids. Here the CDR3 DNA reads TGTGCCAGCAGCTTGGGTCAGGGGAAGACTGAAGCTTTCTTT. Encoded protein: CASSLGQGKTEAFF.

This chain connects TRBV4-1 to TRBJ1-6; D is unresolved. The CDR3 length is 17 residues. Trimming took off 0 bases at V and 7 bases at J, with 16 bases between the two ends. Germline assignment: CDR1 MGHRA and CDR2 YSYEKL. CDR3 region: CASSQDGGSTVNSPLHF. The CDR3 nucleotides read TGCGCCAGCAGCCAAGATGGAGGGAGTACGGTGAATTCACCCCTCCACTTT.